The present TCR beta chain was sequenced within a study of T cells in Graves' hyperthyroidism and ophthalmopathy. General study results and limits: The model forecast ophthalmopathy, anticipating it by a median around 6.5 months before onset. Expanded thyroid clonotypes (above 0.001) were mostly also found in blood.

The CDR3 contains 15 residues. Germline CDR1 LNHNV, CDR2 YYDKDF (reference sequence). The V segment lost 1 base and the J segment 6 bases; nucleotides outside the gene matches: 8. Diagnosing involved the use of clinical symptoms, serum thyroxine and TRAb, thyroid ultrasound and orbital computed tomography. Out of approximately 10 ml of fresh peripheral blood came the PBMCs. RNA transcripts were the template for amplifying TCR beta CDR3 regions. The HTBI set primed first-round TCR CDR3 RT-PCR. TCRdb independently ran MiXCR on the multiplex PCR reads; one entry per CDR3 protein. This table holds about 520,000 distinct CDR3 sequences, around a quarter found once. About this clonotype itself: No antigen is known for it.

This sequence joins TRBV15 and TRBJ1-2; 7 bases align to TRBD1. Sample: blood. The clonotype originates from a woman aged 25-40 years with Graves' ophthalmopathy. This CDR3 reads CATSRGRTGRDGYTF. The CDR3, as DNA: TGTGCCACCAGCAGAGGACGGACAGGAAGGGATGGCTACACCTTC. Complete variable domain (other parts from reference TRBV15 and TRBJ1-2): DAMVIQNPRYQVTQFGKPVTLSCSQTLNHNVMYWYQQKSSQAPKLLFHYYDKDFNNEADTPDNFQSRRPNTSFCFLDIRSPGLGDTAMYLCATSRGRTGRDGYTFGSGTRLTVV.